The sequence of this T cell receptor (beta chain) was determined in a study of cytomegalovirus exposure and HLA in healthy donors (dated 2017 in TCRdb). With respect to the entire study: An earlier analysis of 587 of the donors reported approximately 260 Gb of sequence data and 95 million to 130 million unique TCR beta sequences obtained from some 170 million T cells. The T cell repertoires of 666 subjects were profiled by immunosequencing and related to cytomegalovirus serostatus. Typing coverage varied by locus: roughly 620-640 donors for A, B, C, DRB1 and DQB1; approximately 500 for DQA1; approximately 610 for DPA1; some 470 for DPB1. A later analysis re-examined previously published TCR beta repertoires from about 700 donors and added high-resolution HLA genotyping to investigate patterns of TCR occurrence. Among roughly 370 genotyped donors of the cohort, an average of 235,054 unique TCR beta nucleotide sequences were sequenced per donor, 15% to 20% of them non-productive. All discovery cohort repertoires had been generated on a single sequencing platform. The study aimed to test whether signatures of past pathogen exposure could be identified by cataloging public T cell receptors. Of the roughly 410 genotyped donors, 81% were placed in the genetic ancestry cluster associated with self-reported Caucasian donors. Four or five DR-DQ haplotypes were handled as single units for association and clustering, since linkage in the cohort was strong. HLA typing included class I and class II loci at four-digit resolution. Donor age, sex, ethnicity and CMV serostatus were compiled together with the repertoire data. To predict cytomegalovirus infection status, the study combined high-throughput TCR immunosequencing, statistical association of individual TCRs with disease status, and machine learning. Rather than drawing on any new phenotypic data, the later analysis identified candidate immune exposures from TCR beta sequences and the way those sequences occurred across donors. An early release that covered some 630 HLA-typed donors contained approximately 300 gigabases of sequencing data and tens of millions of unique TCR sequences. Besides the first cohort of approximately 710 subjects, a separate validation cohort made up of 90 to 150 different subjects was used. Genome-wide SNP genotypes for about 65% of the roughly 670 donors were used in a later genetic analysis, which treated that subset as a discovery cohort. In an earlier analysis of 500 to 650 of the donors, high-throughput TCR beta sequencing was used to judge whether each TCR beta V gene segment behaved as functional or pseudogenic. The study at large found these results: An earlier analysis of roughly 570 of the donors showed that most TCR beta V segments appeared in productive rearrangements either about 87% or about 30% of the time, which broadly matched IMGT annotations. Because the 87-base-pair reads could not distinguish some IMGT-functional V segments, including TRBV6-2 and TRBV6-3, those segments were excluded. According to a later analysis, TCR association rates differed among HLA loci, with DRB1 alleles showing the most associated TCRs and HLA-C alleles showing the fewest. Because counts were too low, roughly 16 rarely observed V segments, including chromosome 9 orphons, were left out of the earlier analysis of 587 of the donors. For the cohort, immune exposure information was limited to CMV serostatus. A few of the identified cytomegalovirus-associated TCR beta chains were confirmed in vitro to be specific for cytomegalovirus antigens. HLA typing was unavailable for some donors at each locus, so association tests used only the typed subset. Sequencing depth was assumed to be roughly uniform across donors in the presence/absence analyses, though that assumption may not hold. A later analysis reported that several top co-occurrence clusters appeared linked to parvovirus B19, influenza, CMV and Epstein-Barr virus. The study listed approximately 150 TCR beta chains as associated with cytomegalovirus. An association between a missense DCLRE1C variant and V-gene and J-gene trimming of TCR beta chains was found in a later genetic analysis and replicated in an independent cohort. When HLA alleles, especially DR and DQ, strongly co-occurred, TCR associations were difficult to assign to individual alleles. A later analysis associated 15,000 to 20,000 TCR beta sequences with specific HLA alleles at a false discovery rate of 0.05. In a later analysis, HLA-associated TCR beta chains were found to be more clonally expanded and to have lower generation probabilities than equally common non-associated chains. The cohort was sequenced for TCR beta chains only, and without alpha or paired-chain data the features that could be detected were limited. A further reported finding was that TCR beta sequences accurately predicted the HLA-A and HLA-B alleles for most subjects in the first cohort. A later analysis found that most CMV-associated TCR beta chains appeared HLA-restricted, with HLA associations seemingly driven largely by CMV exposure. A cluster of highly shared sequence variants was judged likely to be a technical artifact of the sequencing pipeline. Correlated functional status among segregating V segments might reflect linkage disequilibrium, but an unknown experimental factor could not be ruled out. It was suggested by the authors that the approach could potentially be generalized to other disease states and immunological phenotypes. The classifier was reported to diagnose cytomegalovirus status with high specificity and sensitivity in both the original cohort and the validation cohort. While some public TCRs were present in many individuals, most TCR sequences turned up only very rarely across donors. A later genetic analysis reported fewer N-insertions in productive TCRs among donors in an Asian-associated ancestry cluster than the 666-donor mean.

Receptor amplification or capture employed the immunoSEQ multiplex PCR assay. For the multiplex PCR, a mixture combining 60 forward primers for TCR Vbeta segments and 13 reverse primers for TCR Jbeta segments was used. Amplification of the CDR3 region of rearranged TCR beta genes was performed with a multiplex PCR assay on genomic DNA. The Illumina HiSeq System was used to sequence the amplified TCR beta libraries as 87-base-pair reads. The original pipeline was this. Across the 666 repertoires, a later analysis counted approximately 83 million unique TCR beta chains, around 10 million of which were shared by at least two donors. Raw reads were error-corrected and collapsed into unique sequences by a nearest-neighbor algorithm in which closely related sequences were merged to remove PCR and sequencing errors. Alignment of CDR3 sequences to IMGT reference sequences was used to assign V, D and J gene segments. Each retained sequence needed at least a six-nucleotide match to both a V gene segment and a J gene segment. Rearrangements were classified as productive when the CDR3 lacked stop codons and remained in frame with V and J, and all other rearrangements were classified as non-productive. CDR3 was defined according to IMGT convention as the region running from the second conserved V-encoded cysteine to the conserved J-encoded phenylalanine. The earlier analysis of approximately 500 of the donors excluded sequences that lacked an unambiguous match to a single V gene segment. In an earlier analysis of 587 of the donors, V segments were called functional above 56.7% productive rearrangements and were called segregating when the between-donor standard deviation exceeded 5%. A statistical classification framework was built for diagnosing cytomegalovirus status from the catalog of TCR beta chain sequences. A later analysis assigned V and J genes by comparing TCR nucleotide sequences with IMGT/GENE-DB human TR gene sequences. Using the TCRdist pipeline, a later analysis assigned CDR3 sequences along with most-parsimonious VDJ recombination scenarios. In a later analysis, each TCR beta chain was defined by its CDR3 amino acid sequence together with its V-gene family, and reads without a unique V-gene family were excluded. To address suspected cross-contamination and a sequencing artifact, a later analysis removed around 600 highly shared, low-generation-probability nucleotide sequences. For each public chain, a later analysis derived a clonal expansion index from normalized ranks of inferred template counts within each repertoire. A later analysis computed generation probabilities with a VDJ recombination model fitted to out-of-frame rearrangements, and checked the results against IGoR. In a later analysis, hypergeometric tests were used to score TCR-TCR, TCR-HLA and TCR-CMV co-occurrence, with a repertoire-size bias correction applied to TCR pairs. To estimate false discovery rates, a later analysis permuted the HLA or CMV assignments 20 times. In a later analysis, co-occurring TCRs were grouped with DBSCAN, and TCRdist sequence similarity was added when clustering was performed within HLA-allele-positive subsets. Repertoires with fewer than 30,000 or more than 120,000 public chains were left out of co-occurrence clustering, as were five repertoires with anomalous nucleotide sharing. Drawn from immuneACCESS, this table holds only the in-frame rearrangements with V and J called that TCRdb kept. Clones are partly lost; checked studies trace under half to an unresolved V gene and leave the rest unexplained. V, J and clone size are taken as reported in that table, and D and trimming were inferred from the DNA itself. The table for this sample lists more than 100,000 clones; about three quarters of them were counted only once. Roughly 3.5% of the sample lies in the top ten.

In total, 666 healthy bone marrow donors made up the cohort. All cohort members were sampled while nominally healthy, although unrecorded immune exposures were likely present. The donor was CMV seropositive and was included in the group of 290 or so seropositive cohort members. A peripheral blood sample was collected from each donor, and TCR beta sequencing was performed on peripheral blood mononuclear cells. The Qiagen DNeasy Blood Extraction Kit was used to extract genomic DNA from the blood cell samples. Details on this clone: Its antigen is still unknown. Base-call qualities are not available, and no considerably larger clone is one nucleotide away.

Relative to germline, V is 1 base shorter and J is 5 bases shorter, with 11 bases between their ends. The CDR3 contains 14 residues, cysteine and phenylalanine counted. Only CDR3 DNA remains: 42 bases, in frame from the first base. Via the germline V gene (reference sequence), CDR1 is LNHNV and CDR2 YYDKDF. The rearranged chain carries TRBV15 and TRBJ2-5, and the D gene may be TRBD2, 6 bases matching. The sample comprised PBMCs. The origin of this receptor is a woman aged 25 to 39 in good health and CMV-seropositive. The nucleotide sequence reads TGTGCCACCAGCAGAGCGGGGGTGATGGAGACCCAGTACTTC. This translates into CATSRAGVMETQYF.